These 17 T cell receptor beta chains came from one sample sequenced in a study of T cells in Graves' hyperthyroidism and ophthalmopathy. There were TCR beta CDR3 regions amplified from RNA transcripts. First-round RT-PCR of the TCR CDR3 relied on the HTBI primer set. Each CDR3 protein is one row after TCRdb ran MiXCR on the multiplex PCR reads. The sample has 240,000 or so distinct CDR3 sequences, roughly 15% seen once. Specimen: blood. Receptor source: a woman under 30 with Graves' ophthalmopathy.

This clonotype was counted at least ten times. DNA of the CDR3: TGTGCCAGCAGCCTTAAACAGGTCTCTGAGCAGTTCTTC. Translated: CASSLKQVSEQFF. The V and J genes are TRBV7-9 and TRBJ2-1, with D perhaps matching TRBD1 (5 bases). CDR1 SEHNR and CDR2 FQNEAQ come from the germline V gene (reference sequence). CDR3 length: 13 amino acids. V was trimmed by 5 bases and J by 9 bases, leaving 14 bases between them.

This clonotype was detected a few times. V usage is TRBV20-1 and J usage is TRBJ2-5, with TRBD2 identical over 7 bases. CDR1 is DFQATT, CDR2 SNEGSKA, per germline (reference sequence). The ends lost 6 bases at V and 4 bases at J; junction bases unmatched: 17. The CDR3 loop spans 16 amino acids. This chain's CDR3 is CSATPSSAGVLETQYF. DNA for the CDR3: TGCAGTGCCACCCCCAGTTCGGCGGGAGTATTAGAGACCCAGTACTTC.

This clonotype was detected many times. The V call is TRBV7-9, the J call TRBJ2-6; TRBD1 is a possible D gene (5 bases). There are 17 residues in the CDR3. V dropped 8 bases and J dropped 0 bases, with 17 bases sitting between them. The germline V gene has CDR1 SEHNR and CDR2 FQNEAQ (reference sequence). The CDR3 is CASRQLGDSSGANVLTF. The CDR3 nucleotides read TGTGCCAGCCGACAGTTAGGAGATTCCTCTGGGGCCAACGTCCTGACTTTC.

J is TRBJ2-1 and V is TRBV19; 7 bases match TRBD1. Trimming took 3 bases from V and 0 from J; bases not matched to a gene: 8. Germline loops: CDR1 LNHDA, CDR2 SQIVND (reference sequence). The CDR3 consists of 17 residues. The CDR3 reads CASSILPGQSSYNEQFF. The CDR3 region has the DNA TGTGCCAGTAGTATTCTCCCGGGACAGAGCTCCTACAATGAGCAGTTCTTC.

J is TRBJ2-2 and V is TRBV10-2; a weak D match, TRBD1 (6 bases). V was trimmed by 4 bases and J by 4 bases, leaving 13 bases between them. Germline loops: CDR1 WSHSY, CDR2 SAAADI. The CDR3 contains 15 residues. The CDR3 loop reads CASSAGTRSTGELFF. DNA of the CDR3: TGCGCCAGCAGTGCCGGGACAAGGAGCACCGGGGAGCTGTTTTTT.

V usage is TRBV7-3 and J usage is TRBJ2-5; 10 nucleotides line up with TRBD2. The CDR3 is 18 amino acids. V trimming: 1 base; J trimming: 2 bases; junction bases outside the gene matches: 10. Germline CDR1 SGHTA, CDR2 FQGTGA. The CDR3 nucleotides are TGTGCCAGCAGCTTAAGTCCGGCTAGCGGGAGAAGGCAAGAGACCCAGTACTTC. The encoded protein is CASSLSPASGRRQETQYF.

The table lists this clonotype with many counts. The V gene is TRBV5-1, the J gene TRBJ2-7; D remains ambiguous. The CDR3 sequence is 14 residues long. CDR1 SGHRS and CDR2 YFSETQ come from the germline V gene. Trimming cost V 1 base and J 2 bases, with 10 bases left between them. The CDR3 reads CASSLFDNPYEQYF. DNA of the CDR3: TGCGCCAGCAGCTTGTTTGACAACCCCTACGAGCAGTACTTC.

This clonotype came up many times. J is TRBJ1-1 and V is TRBV28, with no clear D. CDR3 length equals 18 residues. CDR1 is MDHEN and CDR2 is SYDVKM in the germline V gene. V was trimmed by 1 base and J by 3 bases, leaving 21 bases between them. CDR3 sequence (DNA): TGTGCCAGCAGTTTATACCGACTGATGGGAGGGTATGACACTGAAGCTTTCTTT. This sequence encodes CASSLYRLMGGYDTEAFF.

Many counts were recorded for this clonotype. V gene TRBV4-3 combines with J gene TRBJ2-7; 9 bases are shared with TRBD1. CDR1 and CDR2 from the germline V gene are LGHNA and YSLEER. The CDR3 loop spans 15 amino acids. Losses at the gene ends were 0 bases for V and 4 bases for J; bases not matched to a gene: 4. CDR3 in DNA: TGCGCCAGCAGCCAAGAGGGGGGACAGGGTTACGAGCAGTACTTC. Its translation: CASSQEGGQGYEQYF.

This clonotype came up many times. The chain joins TRBV12-3 or TRBV12-4 to TRBJ1-1; TRBD1 might be the D (6 bases). The CDR3 runs to 13 residues. V lost 6 bases to trimming and J lost 2 bases, with 10 bases between them. The DNA of the CDR3 is TGTGCCAGCAGGGACAGCATAAACACTGAAGCTTTCTTT. Translation gives CASRDSINTEAFF.

This clonotype came up many times. V and J are TRBV4-2 and TRBJ2-7, with TRBD1 matching over 7 bases. CDR1 is LGHNA and CDR2 is YNFKEQ in the germline V gene. J lost 2 bases, V lost 2 bases, and 3 bases had no gene match. CDR3 size: 14 residues. CDR3 DNA sequence: TGTGCCAGCAGCCAAACAGGGGAGCCCTACGAGCAGTACTTC. Translating it yields CASSQTGEPYEQYF.

This clonotype was observed at least ten times. The chain joins TRBV28 to TRBJ1-6; D not resolved. Trimming removed 6 bases at V and 6 bases at J, with 9 bases between. CDR1 is MDHEN, CDR2 SYDVKM, per germline. This CDR3 region has 13 residues. Here the CDR3 DNA reads TGTGCCAGCAGCTGGCAGTCTAATTCACCCCTCCACTTT. Residues: CASSWQSNSPLHF.

The CDR3 DNA sequence: TGTGCCAGCAGGCAGGGGGCTCTCGAGCAGTACTTC. Translating gives CASRQGALEQYF. The chain employs TRBV28 and TRBJ2-7, with 8 bases matching TRBD1. The V gene's germline CDR1 is MDHEN and CDR2 SYDVKM. V was pared by 6 bases and J by 6 bases, with 4 bases of the junction left unmatched. The CDR3 sequence is 12 residues long.

This clonotype was seen repeatedly, ten times or more. The chain couples TRBV20-1 to TRBJ1-4; the D is unclear. The V gene lost 0 bases and the J gene lost 3 bases, with 11 bases spanning the gap. The CDR3 has 15 residues. Germline lookup yields CDR1 DFQATT and CDR2 SNEGSKA (reference sequence). CDR3: CSARDSRAPNEKLFF. The CDR3 bases are TGCAGTGCTAGAGATTCGAGGGCCCCTAATGAAAAACTGTTTTTT.

At least ten counts were recorded for this clonotype. The chain recombines TRBV11-2 with TRBJ2-1; 10 nucleotides line up with TRBD2. The V gene end was trimmed by 5 bases and the J gene end by 0 bases; junction bases not matched to a gene: 16. The length of the CDR3 is 20 residues. Germline-derived CDR1 and CDR2 are SGHAT and FQNNGV. The CDR3 spells CASSRPSSGGPPGSYNEQFF. CDR3 sequence (DNA): TGTGCCAGCAGCCGCCCCTCTAGCGGGGGCCCCCCAGGCTCCTACAATGAGCAGTTCTTC.

At least ten counts were recorded for this clonotype. CDR3 sequence (DNA): TGCGCCAGCAGCCAAACAGATTTTGGCTCACCCCTCCACTTT. This translates into CASSQTDFGSPLHF. The genes are TRBV10-2 and TRBJ1-6, with D hard to call. V lost 6 bases, J lost 10 bases, and 16 bases lay in between. The CDR3 consists of 14 residues. Germline V gives CDR1 WSHSY, CDR2 SAAADI.

This clonotype was found many times. The V and J genes are TRBV5-1 and TRBJ1-6; weak D call: TRBD1 (6 bases). Between the trimmed V and J ends, which lost 4 bases and 6 bases, there was a span of 14 bases. CDR1 is SGHRS, CDR2 YFSETQ, per germline. There are 15 residues in the CDR3. CDR3 residues: CASSTVEGGNSPLHF. For the CDR3, the DNA is TGCGCCAGCAGCACTGTGGAGGGGGGTAATTCACCCCTCCACTTT.